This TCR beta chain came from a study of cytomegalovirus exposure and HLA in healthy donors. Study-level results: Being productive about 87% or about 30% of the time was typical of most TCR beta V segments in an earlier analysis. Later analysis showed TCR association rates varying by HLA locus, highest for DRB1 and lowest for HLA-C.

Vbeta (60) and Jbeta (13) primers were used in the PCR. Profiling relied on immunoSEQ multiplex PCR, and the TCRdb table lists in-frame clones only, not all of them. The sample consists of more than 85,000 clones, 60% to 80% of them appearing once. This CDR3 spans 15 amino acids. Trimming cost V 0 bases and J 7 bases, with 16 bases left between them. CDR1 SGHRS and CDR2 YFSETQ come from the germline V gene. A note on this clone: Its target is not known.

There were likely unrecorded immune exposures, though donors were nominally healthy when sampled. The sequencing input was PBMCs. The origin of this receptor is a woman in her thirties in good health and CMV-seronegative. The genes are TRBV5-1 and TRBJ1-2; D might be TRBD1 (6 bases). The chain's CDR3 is CASSLASSGGGGYTF. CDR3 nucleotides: TGCGCCAGCAGCTTGGCGTCAAGCGGGGGCGGTGGCTACACCTTC.